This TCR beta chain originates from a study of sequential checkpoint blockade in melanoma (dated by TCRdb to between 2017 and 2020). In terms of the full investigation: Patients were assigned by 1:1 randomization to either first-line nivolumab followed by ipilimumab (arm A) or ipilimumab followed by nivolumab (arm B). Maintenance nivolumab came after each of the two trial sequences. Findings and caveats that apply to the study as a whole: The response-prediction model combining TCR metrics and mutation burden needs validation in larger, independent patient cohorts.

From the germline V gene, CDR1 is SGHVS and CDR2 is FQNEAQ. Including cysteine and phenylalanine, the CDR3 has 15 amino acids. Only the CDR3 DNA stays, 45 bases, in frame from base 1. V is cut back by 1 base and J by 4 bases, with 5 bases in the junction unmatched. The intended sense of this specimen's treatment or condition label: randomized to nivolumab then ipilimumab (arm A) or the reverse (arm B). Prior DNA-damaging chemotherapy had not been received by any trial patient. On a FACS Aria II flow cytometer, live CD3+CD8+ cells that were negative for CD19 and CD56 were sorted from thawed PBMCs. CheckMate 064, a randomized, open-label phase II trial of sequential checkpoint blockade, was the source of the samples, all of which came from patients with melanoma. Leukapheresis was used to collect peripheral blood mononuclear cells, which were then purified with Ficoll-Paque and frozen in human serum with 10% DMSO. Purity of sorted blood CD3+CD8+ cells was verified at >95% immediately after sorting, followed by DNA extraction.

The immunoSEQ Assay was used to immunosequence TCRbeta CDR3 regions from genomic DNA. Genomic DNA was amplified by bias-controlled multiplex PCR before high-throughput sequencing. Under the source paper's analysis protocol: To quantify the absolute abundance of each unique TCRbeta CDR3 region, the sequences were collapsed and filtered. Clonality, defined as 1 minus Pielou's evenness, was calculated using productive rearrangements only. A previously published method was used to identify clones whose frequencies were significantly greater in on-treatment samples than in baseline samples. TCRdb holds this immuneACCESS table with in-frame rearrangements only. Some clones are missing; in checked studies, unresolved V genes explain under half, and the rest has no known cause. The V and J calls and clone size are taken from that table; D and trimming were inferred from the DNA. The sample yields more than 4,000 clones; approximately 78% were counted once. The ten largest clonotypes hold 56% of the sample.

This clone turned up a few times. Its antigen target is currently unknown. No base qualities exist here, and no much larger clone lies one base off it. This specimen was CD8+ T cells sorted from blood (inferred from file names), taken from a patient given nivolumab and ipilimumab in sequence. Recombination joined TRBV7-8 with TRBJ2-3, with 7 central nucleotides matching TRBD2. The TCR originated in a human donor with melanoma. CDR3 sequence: CASSLVTGRADTQYF. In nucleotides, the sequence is TGTGCCAGCAGCTTAGTTACGGGGAGGGCAGATACGCAGTATTTT.